This T cell receptor beta chain appears in the sequencing data of a study of CD8 T cells in ankylosing spondylitis. Notes on this clonotype: Its antigen is undetermined.

The CDR3 loop spans 15 amino acids. V shed 5 bases, J shed 0 bases, and the junction held 1 base outside the gene matches. In making TCR beta libraries, quantitative 5'-RACE with molecular barcodes was used. TCRdb independently ran MiXCR on the 5' RACE reads; one entry per CDR3 protein. The table has under 850,000 distinct CDR3 sequences, around a fifth seen once. Notes on the study in general: Those disease-linked clones were CD8+; they were also relatively rare in peripheral blood. Certain motif variants had earlier appeared in reactive arthritis synovial fluid and blood. From matched ankylosing spondylitis synovial fluid, disease-linked clones were reportedly recovered at significantly enriched levels. What seemed typical of ankylosing spondylitis blood was a TCR beta motif built from several highly homologous variants.

This chain connects TRBV12-3 or TRBV12-4 to TRBJ1-5; 10 positions agree with TRBD1. The receptor comes from a male donor with ankylosing spondylitis. Material for sequencing was blood, either unsorted or a sorted T cell fraction (not recorded which). The CDR3 bases are TGTGCCAGCAGTCGACAGGGGGCTAGCAATCAGCCCCAGCATTTT. The encoded protein is CASSRQGASNQPQHF.